This T cell receptor beta chain originates from a study of blood T cell repertoires in COVID-19. Overall study: Sites across the United States, Italy and Spain contributed samples from acute and convalescent COVID-19. The cDNA or gDNA used as material had been derived from T cells, B-cell-depleted T cells, or PBMCs.

As originally analysed: Reference gene primers were amplified, and this amplification served to estimate nucleated cell counts. The table came from immunoSEQ multiplex PCR; TCRdb's copy has only in-frame clones and leaves some out. V and J calls plus clone size are reproduced from that table; the DNA served to infer D and trimming. The sample records around 100,000 clones, around four fifths being singletons. Trimming stripped 0 bases from V and 0 bases from J, with 12 bases between. This CDR3 is built from 17 residues. In germline, CDR1 is GTSNPN, CDR2 SVGIG (reference sequence). Sequencing was carried out using peripheral blood. The receptor was isolated from a man aged 45-65 years with active or convalescent COVID-19. The V gene is TRBV30, the J gene TRBJ2-6; D may be TRBD1 (6 bases). DNA for the CDR3: TGTGCCTGGAGTGTACACAGGGCTTACTCTGGGGCCAACGTCCTGACTTTC. Protein product: CAWSVHRAYSGANVLTF.